Shown below are 12 T cell receptor beta chains from a single sample sequenced in a study of breast tumors, draining lymph nodes, adjacent tissues. The lymph nodes were axillary draining lymph nodes from breast cancer patients. TCRdb ran MiXCR on the multiplex PCR reads and lists one entry per CDR3 protein. The sample holds approximately 130,000 distinct CDR3 sequences, 21% seen once. Specimen: axillary lymph node tissue. Source of these receptors: a female donor with breast cancer. Some clones in this sample may be carry-over from other donors' samples.

This clonotype has a count of ten or more. At one boundary the junction diverges from the germline segment, which might be a read error. The chain couples TRBV10-2 to TRBJ2-5; TRBD1 is a possible D gene (6 bases). Per the germline V gene, CDR1 is WSHSY and CDR2 is SAAADI. This CDR3 is 14 amino acids long. CDR3 residues: CASSESGRQDRLNF. The CDR3 DNA reads TGCGCCAGCAGTGAGTCCGGTAGACAGGACCGGCTGAACTTC.

This clonotype was seen ten or more times. The chain carries TRBV6-5 and TRBJ1-5; no reliable D call. Germline values: CDR1 MNHEY, CDR2 SVGAGI. The V and J ends lost 2 bases and 7 bases respectively, with 9 bases between them. This CDR3 has 13 amino acids. CDR3 DNA: TGTGCCAGCAGTTACGCGTCTGGGCAGCCCCAGCATTTT. Translated: CASSYASGQPQHF.

This clonotype has at least ten counts. V is TRBV20-1 and J is TRBJ2-3, with TRBD1 matching 7 bases. The CDR3 spans 13 residues. Germline-derived CDR1 and CDR2 are DFQATT and SNEGSKA (reference sequence). The V gene end was trimmed by 5 bases and the J gene end by 2 bases; junction bases not matched to a gene: 4. CDR3 DNA sequence: TGCAGTGCTCGGGACAGCCTCACAGATACGCAGTATTTT. Its translation is CSARDSLTDTQYF.

This clonotype occurred many times. The rearrangement joins TRBV6-5 to TRBJ1-6; unclear D gene. Germline lookup yields CDR1 MNHEY and CDR2 SVGAGI. V shed 8 bases and J shed 6 bases, with 11 bases lying between them. This CDR3 comprises 13 residues. CDR3 bases: TGTGCCAGCTCCGCTATGGGTAATTCACCCCTCCACTTT. This sequence encodes CASSAMGNSPLHF.

This clonotype was observed at least ten times. The genes are TRBV2 and TRBJ1-2; possibly TRBD1 for D (5 bases). This CDR3 comprises 14 residues. Per the germline V gene, CDR1 is SNHLY and CDR2 is FYNNEI. Trimming took off 6 bases at V and 0 bases at J, with 11 bases between the two ends. Written as DNA, the CDR3 is TGTGCCAGCAGGAGCGACAGATCTAACTATGGCTACACCTTC. Translating gives CASRSDRSNYGYTF.

Ten or more counts support this clonotype. The gene calls are TRBV18 and TRBJ2-7, with TRBD1 as a possible D gene (7 bases). The CDR3 covers 14 residues. V lost 3 bases and J lost 3, with 12 bases in between. Germline V gives CDR1 KGHSH, CDR2 LQKENI. The DNA for the CDR3 is TGTGCCAGCTCACCTGTCAGGGGGGACTACGAGCAGTACTTC. It is translated as CASSPVRGDYEQYF.

This clonotype came up many times. The V and J genes are TRBV19 and TRBJ1-2; D unresolved. This CDR3 is 12 amino acids long. The germline V and J ends were trimmed by 1 base and 6 bases, with 6 bases remaining between them. From germline, CDR1 is LNHDA and CDR2 SQIVND (reference sequence). CDR3 residues: CASSIVGDGYTF. The CDR3 nucleotides read TGTGCCAGTAGTATAGTTGGGGATGGCTACACCTTC.

This clonotype has ten or more counts. V usage is TRBV11-2 and J usage is TRBJ2-3; TRBD2 aligns across 11 bases. The CDR3 consists of 17 residues. Unmatched junction bases numbered 4, after V lost 2 bases and J lost 0 bases. In germline, CDR1 is SGHAT, CDR2 FQNNGV. The CDR3 region is CASSLRLAGTSTDTQYF. In DNA, the CDR3 is TGTGCCAGCAGCTTACGACTAGCGGGGACGAGCACAGATACGCAGTATTTT. Using reference TRBV11-2 and TRBJ2-3 for the parts outside the CDR3, the full variable domain is EAGVAQSPRYKIIEKRQSVAFWCNPISGHATLYWYQQILGQGPKLLIQFQNNGVVDDSQLPKDRFSAERLKGVDSTLKIQPAKLEDSAVYLCASSLRLAGTSTDTQYFGPGTRLTVL.

This clonotype was detected many times. The chain joins TRBV29-1 to TRBJ2-7; D uncertain. V was trimmed by 1 base and J by 0 bases, leaving 13 bases between them. The CDR3 consists of 15 residues. Germline loops: CDR1 SQVTM, CDR2 ANQGSEA. CDR3 coding DNA: TGCAGCGTTGAAGGGTTTGGCACCAGCTCCTACGAGCAGTACTTC. Residues: CSVEGFGTSSYEQYF.

In this sample, this clonotype turned up many times. This rearrangement joins TRBV3-1 to TRBJ1-2; no definite D call. This CDR3 has 13 residues. Germline lookup yields CDR1 LGHDT and CDR2 YNNKEL (reference sequence). Trimming cost V 3 bases and J 3 bases, with 8 bases left between them. CDR3 loop: CASSQSRDYGYTF. CDR3 DNA: TGTGCCAGCAGCCAGAGCCGGGACTATGGCTACACCTTC.

In the case of this clonotype: A much larger clone sits a single nucleotide away, making a read error possible. The J gene is TRBJ2-7, the V gene TRBV2, with unresolved D. This CDR3 has 14 residues. From germline, CDR1 is SNHLY and CDR2 FYNNEI. Trimming cost V 7 bases and J 0 bases, with 13 bases left between them. CDR3 loop: CASMLDPSSYEQYF. CDR3 DNA: TGTGCCAGCATGTTGGACCCGAGCTCCTACGAGCAGTACTTC.

This clonotype was counted at least ten times. The chain uses TRBV5-1 and TRBJ1-2; 12 positions match TRBD1. V lost 3 bases to trimming and J lost 4 bases; unmatched junction nucleotides: 4. This CDR3 is built from 15 residues. Germline V gene lookup returns CDR1 SGHRS and CDR2 YFSETQ. The CDR3 DNA is TGCGCCAGCAGCTCCGGGACAGGGGGCATCTATGGCTACACCTTC. Protein sequence: CASSSGTGGIYGYTF.